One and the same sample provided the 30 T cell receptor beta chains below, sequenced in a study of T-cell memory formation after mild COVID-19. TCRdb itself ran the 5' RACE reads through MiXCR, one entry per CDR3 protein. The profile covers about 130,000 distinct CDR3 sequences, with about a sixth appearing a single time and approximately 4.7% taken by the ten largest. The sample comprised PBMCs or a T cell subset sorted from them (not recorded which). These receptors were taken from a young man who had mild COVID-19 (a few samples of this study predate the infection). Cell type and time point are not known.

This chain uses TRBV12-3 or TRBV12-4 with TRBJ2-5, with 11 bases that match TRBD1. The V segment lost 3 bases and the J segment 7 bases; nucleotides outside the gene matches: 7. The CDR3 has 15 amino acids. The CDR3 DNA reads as TGTGCCAGCAGTTTGCGCGGACAGGGGGCAGGGACCCAGTACTTC. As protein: CASSLRGQGAGTQYF.

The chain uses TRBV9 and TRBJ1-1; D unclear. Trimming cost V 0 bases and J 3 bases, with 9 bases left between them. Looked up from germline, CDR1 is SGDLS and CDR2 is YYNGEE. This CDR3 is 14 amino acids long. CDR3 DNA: TGTGCCAGCAGCGTAGTTTCGAAAGACACTGAAGCTTTCTTT. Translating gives CASSVVSKDTEAFF.

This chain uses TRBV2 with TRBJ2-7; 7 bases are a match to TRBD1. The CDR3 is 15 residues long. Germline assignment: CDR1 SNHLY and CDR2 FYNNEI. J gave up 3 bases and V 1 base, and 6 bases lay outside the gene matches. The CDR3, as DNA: TGTGCCAGCAGTGAAGGGGGGCCAGGGGGCTACGAGCAGTACGTC. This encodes CASSEGGPGGYEQYV.

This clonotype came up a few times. CDR3 loop: CASSYLGSGSTDTQYF. The CDR3 DNA reads as TGTGCCAGCAGTTACTTGGGGTCAGGGAGCACAGATACGCAGTATTTT. The rearrangement links TRBV6-5 to TRBJ2-3, with D maybe TRBD1 (5 bases). Deletions cut 1 base from V and 0 bases from J, with 11 bases between. The CDR3 is made up of 16 amino acids. CDR1 and CDR2 (germline): MNHEY, SVGAGI.

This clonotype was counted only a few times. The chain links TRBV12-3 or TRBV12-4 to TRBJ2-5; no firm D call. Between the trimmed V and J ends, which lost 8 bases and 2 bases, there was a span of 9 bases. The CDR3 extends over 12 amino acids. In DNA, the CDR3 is TGTGCCAGCGGCTACACTCAAGAGACCCAGTACTTC. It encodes CASGYTQETQYF.

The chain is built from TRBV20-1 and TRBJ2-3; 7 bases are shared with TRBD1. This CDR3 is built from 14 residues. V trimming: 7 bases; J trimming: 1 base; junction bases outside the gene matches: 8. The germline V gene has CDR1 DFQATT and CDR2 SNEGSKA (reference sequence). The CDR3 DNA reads TGCAGTGGGGCCAAGGGGGCGCGCACAGATACGCAGTATTTT. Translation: CSGAKGARTDTQYF.

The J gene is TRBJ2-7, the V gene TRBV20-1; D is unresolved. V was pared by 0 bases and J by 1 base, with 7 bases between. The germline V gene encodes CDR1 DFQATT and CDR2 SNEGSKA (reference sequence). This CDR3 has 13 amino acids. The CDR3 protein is CSARDGRSYEQYV. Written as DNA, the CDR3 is TGCAGTGCTAGAGACGGCCGGTCCTACGAGCAGTACGTC.

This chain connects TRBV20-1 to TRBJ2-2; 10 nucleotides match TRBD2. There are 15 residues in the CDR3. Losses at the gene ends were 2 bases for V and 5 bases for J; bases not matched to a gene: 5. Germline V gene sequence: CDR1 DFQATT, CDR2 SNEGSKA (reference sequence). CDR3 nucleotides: TGCAGTGCTAGATTACCTAGCGGGGGTACCGGGGAGCTGTTTTTT. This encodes CSARLPSGGTGELFF.

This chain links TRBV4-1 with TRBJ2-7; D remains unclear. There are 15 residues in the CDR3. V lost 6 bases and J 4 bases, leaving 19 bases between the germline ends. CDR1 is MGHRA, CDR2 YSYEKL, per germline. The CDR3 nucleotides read TGCGCCAGCAGTCCGTTGTATGCCGACGGATACGAGCAGTACGTC. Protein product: CASSPLYADGYEQYV.

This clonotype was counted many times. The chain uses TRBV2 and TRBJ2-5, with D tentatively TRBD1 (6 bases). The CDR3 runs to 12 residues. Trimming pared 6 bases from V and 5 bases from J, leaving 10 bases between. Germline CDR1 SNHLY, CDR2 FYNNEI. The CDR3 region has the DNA TGTGCCAGCAGGACCACAGGGGAGACCCAGTACTTC. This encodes CASRTTGETQYF.

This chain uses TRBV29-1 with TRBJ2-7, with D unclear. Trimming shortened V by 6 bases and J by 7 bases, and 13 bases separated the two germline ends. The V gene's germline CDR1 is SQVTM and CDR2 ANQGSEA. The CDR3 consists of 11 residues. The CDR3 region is CSVSDLGEQYV. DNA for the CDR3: TGCAGCGTCTCGGACCTGGGGGAGCAGTACGTC.

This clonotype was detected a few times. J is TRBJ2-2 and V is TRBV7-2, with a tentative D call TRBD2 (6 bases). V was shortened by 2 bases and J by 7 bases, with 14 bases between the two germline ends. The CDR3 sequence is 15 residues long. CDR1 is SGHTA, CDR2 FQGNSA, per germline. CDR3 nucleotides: TGTGCCAGCAGCTTACTGGAGGGATCGGTCGGGGAGCTGTTTTTT. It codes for CASSLLEGSVGELFF.

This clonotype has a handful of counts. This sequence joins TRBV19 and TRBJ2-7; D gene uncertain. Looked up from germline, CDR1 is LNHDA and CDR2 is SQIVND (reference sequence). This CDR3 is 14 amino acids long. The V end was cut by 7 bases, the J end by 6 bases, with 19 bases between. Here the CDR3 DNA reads TGTGCCAGTACCCTTGTAAACGGTGTGGGCGAGCAGTACTTC. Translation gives CASTLVNGVGEQYF.

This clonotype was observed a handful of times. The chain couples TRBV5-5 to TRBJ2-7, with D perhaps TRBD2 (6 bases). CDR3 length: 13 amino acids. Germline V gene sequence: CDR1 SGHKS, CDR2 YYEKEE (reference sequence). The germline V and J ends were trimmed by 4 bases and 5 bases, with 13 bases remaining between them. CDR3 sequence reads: CASSAPEGHEQYF. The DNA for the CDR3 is TGTGCCAGCAGCGCCCCGGAGGGTCACGAGCAGTACTTC.

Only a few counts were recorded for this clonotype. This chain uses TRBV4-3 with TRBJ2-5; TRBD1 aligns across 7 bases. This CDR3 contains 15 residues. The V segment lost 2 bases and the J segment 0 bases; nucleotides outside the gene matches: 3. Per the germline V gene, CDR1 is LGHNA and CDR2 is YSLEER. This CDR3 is CASSQTTGYQETQYF. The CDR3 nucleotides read TGCGCCAGCAGCCAAACGACAGGGTACCAAGAGACCCAGTACTTC.

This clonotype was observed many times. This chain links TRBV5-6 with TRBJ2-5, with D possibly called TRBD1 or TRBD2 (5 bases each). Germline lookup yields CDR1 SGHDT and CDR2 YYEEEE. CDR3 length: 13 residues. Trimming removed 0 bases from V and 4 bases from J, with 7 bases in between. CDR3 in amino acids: CASSLGGTETQYF. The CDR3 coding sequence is TGTGCCAGCAGCTTGGGGGGGACAGAGACCCAGTACTTC.

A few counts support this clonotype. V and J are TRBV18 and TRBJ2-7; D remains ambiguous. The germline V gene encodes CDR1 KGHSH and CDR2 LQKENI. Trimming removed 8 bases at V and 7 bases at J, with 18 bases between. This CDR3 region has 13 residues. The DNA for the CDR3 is TGTGCCAGCGCCGAAGGGTCGGTGGGAGAGCAGTACGTC. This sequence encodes CASAEGSVGEQYV.

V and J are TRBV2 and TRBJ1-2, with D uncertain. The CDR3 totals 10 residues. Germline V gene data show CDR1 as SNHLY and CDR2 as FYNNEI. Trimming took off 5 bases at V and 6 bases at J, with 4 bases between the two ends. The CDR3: CASSYNGYTF. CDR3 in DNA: TGTGCCAGCAGTTACAATGGCTACACCTTC.

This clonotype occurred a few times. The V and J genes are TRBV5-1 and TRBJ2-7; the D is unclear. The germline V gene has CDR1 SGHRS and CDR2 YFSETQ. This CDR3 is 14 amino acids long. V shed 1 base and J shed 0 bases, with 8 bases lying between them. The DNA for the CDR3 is TGCGCCAGCAGCTTGCAACATAACTCCTACGAGCAGTACTTC. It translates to CASSLQHNSYEQYF.

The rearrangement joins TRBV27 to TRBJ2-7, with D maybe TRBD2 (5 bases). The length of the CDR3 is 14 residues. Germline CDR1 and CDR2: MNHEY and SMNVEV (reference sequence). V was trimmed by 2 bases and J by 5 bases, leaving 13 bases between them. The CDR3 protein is CASSLRDSVHEQYV. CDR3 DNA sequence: TGTGCCAGCAGTTTACGGGATAGCGTCCACGAGCAGTACGTC.

The CDR3 spells CSVVGWGARETQYF. The CDR3 nucleotides are TGCAGCGTTGTGGGCTGGGGGGCTCGAGAGACCCAGTACTTC. The gene calls are TRBV29-1 and TRBJ2-5, with D perhaps matching TRBD1 or TRBD2 (6 bases each). CDR3 size: 14 residues. V dropped 4 bases and J dropped 4 bases, with 16 bases sitting between them. The germline gives CDR1 SQVTM, CDR2 ANQGSEA.

The CDR3 DNA is TGTGCCAGCAATTGGCAGGGGGTAGGCGTGGGCACCGGGGAGCTGTTTTTT. It specifies CASNWQGVGVGTGELFF. V gene TRBV6-5 combines with J gene TRBJ2-2; 7 bases line up with TRBD1. V shed 7 bases, J shed 4 bases, and the junction held 15 bases outside the gene matches. This CDR3 contains 17 residues. Per germline, CDR1 MNHEY and CDR2 SVGAGI.

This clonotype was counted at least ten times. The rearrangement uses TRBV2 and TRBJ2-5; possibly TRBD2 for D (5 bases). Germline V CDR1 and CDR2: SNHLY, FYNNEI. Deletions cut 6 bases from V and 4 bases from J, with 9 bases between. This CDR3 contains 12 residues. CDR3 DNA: TGTGCCAGCAGCCGAGGAGGAGAGACCCAGTACTTC. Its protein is CASSRGGETQYF.

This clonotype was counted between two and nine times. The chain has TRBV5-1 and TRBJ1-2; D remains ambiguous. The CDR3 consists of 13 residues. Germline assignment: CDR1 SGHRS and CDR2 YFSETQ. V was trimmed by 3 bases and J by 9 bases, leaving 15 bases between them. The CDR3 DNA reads TGCGCCAGCAGCTCCGATTACCCGGGGAGCTACACCTTC. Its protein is CASSSDYPGSYTF.

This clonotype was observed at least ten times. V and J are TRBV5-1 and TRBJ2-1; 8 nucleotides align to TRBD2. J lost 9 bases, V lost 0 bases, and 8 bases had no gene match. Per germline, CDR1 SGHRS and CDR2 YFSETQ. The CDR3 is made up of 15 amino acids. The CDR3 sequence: CASSLAAGGIGEQFF. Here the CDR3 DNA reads TGCGCCAGCAGCTTGGCCGCGGGGGGTATTGGTGAGCAGTTCTTC.

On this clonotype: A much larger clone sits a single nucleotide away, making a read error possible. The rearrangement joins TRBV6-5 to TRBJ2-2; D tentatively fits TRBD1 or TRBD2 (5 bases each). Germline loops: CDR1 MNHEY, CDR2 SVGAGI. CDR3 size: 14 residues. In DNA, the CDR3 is TGTGCCATCAGTCGGGACCTCAACACCGGGGAGCTGTTTTTT. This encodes CAISRDLNTGELFF.

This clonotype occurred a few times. CDR3 DNA sequence: TGTGCCAGCAGCTTAGCCGGACTCCTGAGCTCCTACAATGAGCAGTTCTTC. Its protein product is CASSLAGLLSSYNEQFF. V is TRBV7-2 and J is TRBJ2-1; D possibly corresponds to TRBD2 (5 bases). Germline V CDR1 and CDR2: SGHTA, FQGNSA. The CDR3 runs to 17 residues. V lost 0 bases to trimming and J lost 0 bases, with 12 bases between them.

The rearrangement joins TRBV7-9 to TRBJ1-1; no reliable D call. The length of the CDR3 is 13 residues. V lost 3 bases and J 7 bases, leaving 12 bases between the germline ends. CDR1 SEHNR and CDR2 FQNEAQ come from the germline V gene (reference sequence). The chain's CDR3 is CASSFGRQFEAFF. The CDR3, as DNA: TGTGCCAGCAGCTTCGGTCGGCAGTTTGAAGCTTTCTTT.

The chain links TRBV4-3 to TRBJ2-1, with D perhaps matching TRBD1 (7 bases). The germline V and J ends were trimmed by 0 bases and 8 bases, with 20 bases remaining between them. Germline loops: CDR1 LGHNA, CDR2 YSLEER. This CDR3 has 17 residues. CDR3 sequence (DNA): TGCGCCAGCAGCCAAGATGGTGGAGGGGGCCTTTCATATGAGCAGTTCTTC. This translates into CASSQDGGGGLSYEQFF.

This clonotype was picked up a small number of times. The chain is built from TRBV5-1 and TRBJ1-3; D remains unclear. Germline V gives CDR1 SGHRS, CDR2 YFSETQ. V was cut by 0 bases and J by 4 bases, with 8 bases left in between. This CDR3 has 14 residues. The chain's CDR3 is CASSLVENGNTIYF. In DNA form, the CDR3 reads TGCGCCAGCAGCTTGGTGGAGAACGGAAACACCATATATTTT.